Shown below are 23 T cell receptor beta chains from a single sample sequenced in a study of OX40 agonist ivuxolimab in advanced cancers. The protocol was immunoSEQ multiplex PCR, while the TCRdb copy is restricted to in-frame clones and leaves out a portion. The table lists approximately 60,000 clones, roughly 90% of them singletons. Sequencing used CD4+ or CD8+ T cells sorted from blood, obtained in a trial of the OX40 agonist ivuxolimab. All receptors come from an adult with an advanced solid tumor such as melanoma, head and neck, liver or kidney cancer.

This clone was counted a single time. The chain has TRBV5-4 and TRBJ2-5; possible D gene TRBD2, 7 bases. This CDR3 region has 16 residues. The V gene's germline CDR1 is SGHNT and CDR2 YYREEE (reference sequence). Trimming left V 0 bases short and J 4 bases short, with 16 bases between. CDR3 region: CASSLDGGGAGETQYF. The CDR3 DNA follows: TGTGCCAGCAGCTTGGATGGAGGGGGGGCTGGAGAGACCCAGTACTTC.

CDR3 protein: CASTEVGIDTGELFF. As DNA, the CDR3 is TGTGCCAGTACCGAAGTAGGGATCGACACCGGGGAGCTGTTTTTT. This rearrangement joins TRBV19 to TRBJ2-2, with no clear D. The CDR3 runs 15 residues. V was shortened by 7 bases and J by 3 bases, with 15 bases between the two germline ends. Germline CDR1 LNHDA, CDR2 SQIVND (reference sequence).

This chain joins TRBV10-2 and TRBJ1-2; TRBD1 matches at 8 bases. Germline V gene data show CDR1 as WSHSY and CDR2 as SAAADI. With 6 bases clipped from V and 4 bases from J, the junction kept 7 bases outside the gene matches. This CDR3 is built from 14 residues. DNA of the CDR3: TGCGCCAGCAGGGCCGACAGGGGAAGCTATGGCTACACCTTC. This translates into CASRADRGSYGYTF.

About this clone: The junction and the germline gene differ at one end; a read error may be behind it. This chain links TRBV5-3 with TRBJ1-2; 11 bases line up with TRBD1. TRBV5-3 carries the ORF label, with uncertain function. The CDR3 covers 15 residues. The CDR3, as DNA: TGTGCCAGCAGCTTGGCGGGACAGGGGGTAGATGGCTACACCTTC. Protein sequence: CASSLAGQGVDGYTF.

The chain links TRBV15 to TRBJ1-1; D is uncertain. The CDR3 extends over 17 amino acids. CDR1 is LNHNV and CDR2 is YYDKDF in the germline V gene (reference sequence). V lost 2 bases and J lost 5, with 21 bases in between. The CDR3 here is CATSRPPGRTARTEAFF. The CDR3 DNA is TGTGCCACCAGCAGACCCCCGGGCAGGACGGCCAGAACTGAAGCTTTCTTT.

The CDR3, as DNA: TGTGCCACCAGCAGAGAAGGTCCGAGGGCGGCTGGGGCCAACGTCCTGACTTTC. Translation gives CATSREGPRAAGANVLTF. J is TRBJ2-6 and V is TRBV15; perhaps TRBD2 as D (5 bases). CDR1 and CDR2 from the germline V gene are LNHNV and YYDKDF (reference sequence). Trimming stripped 0 bases from V and 2 bases from J, with 14 bases between. The CDR3 consists of 18 residues.

The chain couples TRBV25-1 to TRBJ2-1, with 13 bases fitting TRBD2. CDR3 length equals 14 residues. From germline, CDR1 is MGHDK and CDR2 SYGVNS. V shed 5 bases and J 8 bases; nucleotides not matched to a gene: 3. The chain's CDR3 is CASSFGTSGDEQFF. The CDR3 coding sequence is TGTGCCAGCAGTTTCGGGACTAGCGGGGATGAGCAGTTCTTC.

V is TRBV6-1 and J is TRBJ1-5, with a tentative D call TRBD1 (5 bases). Trimming stripped 0 bases from V and 6 bases from J, with 12 bases between. The CDR3 runs 15 residues. CDR1 and CDR2 from the germline V gene are MNHNS and SASEGT. The CDR3 protein is CASSEAGEIGQPQHF. CDR3 in DNA: TGTGCCAGCAGTGAAGCGGGGGAGATCGGTCAGCCCCAGCATTTT.

The chain uses TRBV11-3 and TRBJ1-1; weak D call: TRBD1 (5 bases). Germline loops: CDR1 SGHNT, CDR2 YENEEA. The CDR3 covers 12 residues. Trimming took off 5 bases at V and 13 bases at J, with 17 bases between the two ends. The CDR3 is CASSPRGDLLFF. Here the CDR3 DNA reads TGTGCCAGCAGCCCACGGGGGGACCTACTTTTCTTT.

This clone has just a few counts. The chain recombines TRBV5-1 with TRBJ2-1, with 9 bases matching TRBD2. CDR1 and CDR2 from the germline V gene are SGHRS and YFSETQ. J lost 8 bases, V lost 0 bases, and 6 bases had no gene match. CDR3 length: 15 amino acids. The DNA of the CDR3 is TGCGCCAGCAGCTTGGAAGCGGGAGGAGGTTATGAGCAGTTCTTC. It codes for CASSLEAGGGYEQFF.

The chain links TRBV4-1 to TRBJ1-5; no firm D call. The CDR3 has 18 amino acids. Germline V lookup: CDR1 MGHRA, CDR2 YSYEKL. The V gene lost 2 bases and the J gene lost 2 bases, with 19 bases spanning the gap. DNA for the CDR3: TGCGCCAGCAGCCAAAGGCATACCGGGGTCGCCCGCAATCAGCCCCAGCATTTT. Translating it yields CASSQRHTGVARNQPQHF.

The CDR3 DNA is TGTGCCAGCAGTGACCAATCGGGTAATGAGCAGTTCTTC. This gives the protein CASSDQSGNEQFF. The rearrangement joins TRBV6-4 to TRBJ2-1; D uncertain. CDR3 size: 13 residues. The germline CDR1 and CDR2 sequences are MRHNA and SNTAGT. Trimming took off 2 bases at V and 7 bases at J, with 9 bases between the two ends.

V is TRBV19 and J is TRBJ2-5, with 11 bases lining up with TRBD2. V gave up 0 bases and J gave up 5 bases; unmatched junction bases: 11. CDR3 length: 18 residues. Germline V gene data show CDR1 as LNHDA and CDR2 as SQIVND (reference sequence). The CDR3 coding sequence is TGTGCCAGTAGTATAGAGGCTAGCGGGAGGCGCGGGTCGGAGACCCAGTACTTC. Its protein is CASSIEASGRRGSETQYF.

This clone is a singleton in its sample. V gene TRBV2 combines with J gene TRBJ1-5, with D possibly being TRBD1 (6 bases). V lost 4 bases to trimming and J lost 7 bases, with 11 bases between them. Germline-derived CDR1 and CDR2 are SNHLY and FYNNEI. CDR3 length equals 13 residues. The CDR3 DNA reads as TGTGCCAGCAGTGGGCAGGGGACGCAGCCCCAGCATTTT. Translation: CASSGQGTQPQHF.

This chain connects TRBV4-1 to TRBJ1-2; D ambiguous. Trimming removed 0 bases at V and 9 bases at J, with 14 bases between. Germline V gene sequence: CDR1 MGHRA, CDR2 YSYEKL. CDR3 length equals 14 residues. CDR3 sequence (DNA): TGCGCCAGCAGCCAAGATACGAAGCCGGTTCGCTACACCTTC. Translated: CASSQDTKPVRYTF.

The CDR3 sequence: CASSLEGYRTDTQYF. CDR3 bases: TGTGCCAGCAGCTTAGAGGGGTACCGCACAGATACGCAGTATTTT. The chain has TRBV7-2 and TRBJ2-3; a weak D match, TRBD1 (5 bases). The CDR3 length is 15 residues. CDR1 and CDR2 from the germline V gene are SGHTA and FQGNSA. Trimming cost V 1 base and J 1 base, with 9 bases left between them.

The chain uses TRBV12-5 and TRBJ2-2, with D tentatively TRBD1 (6 bases). CDR3 size: 15 residues. CDR1 LGHNT and CDR2 FRNRAP come from the germline V gene. Trimming took 6 bases from V and 0 from J, leaving 11 bases between them. Written as DNA, the CDR3 is TGTGCTAGTGGCCTGGGACAAACGAACACCGGGGAGCTGTTTTTT. Its protein product is CASGLGQTNTGELFF.

The sample holds one count of this clone. The chain is built from TRBV7-3 and TRBJ2-7; tentatively, D is TRBD2 (5 bases). Trimming shortened V by 0 bases and J by 3 bases, and 9 bases separated the two germline ends. Germline CDR1 reads SGHTA; CDR2 reads FQGTGA. The CDR3 has 14 residues. The CDR3 DNA sequence: TGTGCCAGCAGCTTAACTTCGGGAAACTACGAGCAGTACTTC. Protein product: CASSLTSGNYEQYF.

The rearrangement uses TRBV30 and TRBJ1-3; D remains unclear. The CDR3 has 12 amino acids. V was pared by 1 base and J by 4 bases, with 5 bases between. From germline, CDR1 is GTSNPN and CDR2 SVGIG (reference sequence). The CDR3 DNA reads as TGTGCCTGGAGTGAGTTGGGAAACACCATATATTTT. Protein sequence: CAWSELGNTIYF.

This chain connects TRBV11-1 to TRBJ1-4; D is perhaps TRBD1 (5 bases). The CDR3 has 14 residues. The germline V and J ends were trimmed by 5 bases and 5 bases, with 12 bases remaining between them. CDR1 SGHAT and CDR2 FQDESV come from the germline V gene (reference sequence). The CDR3: CASSLREVNEKLFF. In DNA, the CDR3 is TGTGCCAGCAGCCTCAGGGAGGTGAATGAAAAACTGTTTTTT.

This chain uses TRBV6-5 with TRBJ1-4; unclear D gene. The CDR3 covers 13 residues. Germline CDR1 reads MNHEY; CDR2 reads SVGAGI. V lost 8 bases and J lost 8, with 15 bases in between. The CDR3 is CASETNLSEKLFF. The CDR3 DNA reads as TGTGCCAGCGAGACTAATCTCTCCGAAAAACTGTTTTTT.

The gene calls are TRBV7-6 and TRBJ2-5; D possibly corresponds to TRBD2 (5 bases). CDR3 length: 14 amino acids. Germline-derived CDR1 and CDR2 are SGHVS and FNYEAQ. V dropped 6 bases and J dropped 4 bases, with 15 bases sitting between them. CDR3 residues: CASSIGGAVETQYF. Here the CDR3 DNA reads TGTGCCAGCAGTATCGGAGGAGCCGTAGAGACCCAGTACTTC.

The V gene is TRBV6-1, the J gene TRBJ1-2, with D unclear. This CDR3 comprises 14 residues. V lost 0 bases and J 5 bases, leaving 10 bases between the germline ends. Germline V gives CDR1 MNHNS, CDR2 SASEGT. The CDR3 nucleotides read TGTGCCAGCAGTGAAGCAGTCCGAGGGTATGGCTACACCTTC. Protein sequence: CASSEAVRGYGYTF.